This TCR beta chain was identified during a study of blood T cell repertoires in COVID-19. For the study at large: The cDNA or gDNA used as material had been derived from T cells, B-cell-depleted T cells, or PBMCs.

Per the authors' pipeline: Quantification of nucleated cells was approximated via reference gene primer amplification. Produced via immunoSEQ multiplex PCR; TCRdb's table is partial and in-frame only. The DNA gave D and trimming, while V, J and clone size come from that table. The data hold about 44,000 clones, with nearly 90% observed a single time. This sequence was found in a man aged 65 to 79 with active COVID-19. Sequencing used peripheral blood.

The CDR3: CASSAYGTSGTQYNEQFF. The CDR3 coding sequence is TGCGCCAGCAGCGCGTACGGGACTAGCGGGACTCAATACAATGAGCAGTTCTTC. V and J are TRBV10-1 and TRBJ2-1, with 13 bases aligning to TRBD2. CDR1 is WNHNN and CDR2 is SYGVQD in the germline V gene (reference sequence). The CDR3 has 18 residues. After removal of 6 bases from V and 4 bases from J, the junction contained 12 bases not matched to a gene.